These T cell receptor beta chains were read from a single sample in a study of OX40 agonist ivuxolimab in advanced cancers. Repertoires were generated with immunoSEQ multiplex PCR, while TCRdb's copy carries only in-frame clones and drops some. The table has 10,000 to 13,000 clones, about two thirds seen once. Source: CD4+ or CD8+ T cells sorted from blood, taken in a trial of the OX40 agonist ivuxolimab. The receptors derive from an adult with an advanced solid tumor such as melanoma, head and neck, liver or kidney cancer. Each CDR3 is given with its conserved first and last residue. Each record gives: V gene, clone size, J gene, D gene, CDR3 DNA, CDR3 protein. The D gene is left open where the match is weak. A clone size is listed for some rows: how often the clone was seen (once, few, many), or a class if it is expanded.

v_call: TRBV7-3
clone_size: NA
j_call: TRBJ2-3
d_call: TRBD2
cdr3_nt: TGTGCCAGCAGCCTATATCGATTCCCAGCGGGAGGTGGAACAGATACGCAGTATTTT
cdr3_aa: CASSLYRFPAGGGTDTQYF

v_call: TRBV6-5
clone_size: NA
j_call: TRBJ1-1
d_call: NA
cdr3_nt: TGTGCCAGCAGTTATGGAGGGAACACTGAAGCTTTCTTT
cdr3_aa: CASSYGGNTEAFF

v_call: TRBV30
clone_size: NA
j_call: TRBJ2-1
d_call: TRBD2
cdr3_nt: TGTGCCTGGAGTGCCGTACTAGCGGGAGCCACTGAGCAGTTCTTC
cdr3_aa: CAWSAVLAGATEQFF

v_call: TRBV27
clone_size: NA
j_call: TRBJ2-3
d_call: NA
cdr3_nt: TGTGCCAGCAGGCCCGAAGGGGGTATCGGCACAGATACGCAGTATTTT
cdr3_aa: CASRPEGGIGTDTQYF

v_call: TRBV6-1
clone_size: NA
j_call: TRBJ2-7
d_call: TRBD1
cdr3_nt: TGTGCCAGCAGTGAATATGGGGACAGGGGTTTATACGAGCAGTACTTC
cdr3_aa: CASSEYGDRGLYEQYF

v_call: TRBV9
clone_size: NA
j_call: TRBJ1-1
d_call: NA
cdr3_nt: TGTGCCAGCAGTGAGTCGGACTGGAACACTGAAGCTTTCTTT
cdr3_aa: CASSESDWNTEAFF

v_call: TRBV6-6
clone_size: NA
j_call: TRBJ1-5
d_call: NA
cdr3_nt: TGTGCCAGCAGACCGGGCCGACGGGCTCAGCCCCAGCATTTT
cdr3_aa: CASRPGRRAQPQHF

v_call: TRBV13
clone_size: NA
j_call: TRBJ2-1
d_call: TRBD2
cdr3_nt: TGTGCCAGCAGCTTAGGCCTCTTGGCGGGAGGACCTTACAATGAGCAGTTCTTC
cdr3_aa: CASSLGLLAGGPYNEQFF

v_call: TRBV19
clone_size: NA
j_call: TRBJ2-3
d_call: NA
cdr3_nt: TGTGCCAGTAGTCCTTATCAGGGCGATACGCAGTATTTT
cdr3_aa: CASSPYQGDTQYF

v_call: TRBV27
clone_size: NA
j_call: TRBJ2-2
d_call: NA
cdr3_nt: TGTGCCAGCAGTTTATCCGGGGGCGTCACCGGGGAGCTGTTTTTT
cdr3_aa: CASSLSGGVTGELFF

v_call: TRBV27
clone_size: NA
j_call: TRBJ2-2
d_call: NA
cdr3_nt: TGTGCCAGCAGTCGAAACACCGGGGAGCTGTTTTTT
cdr3_aa: CASSRNTGELFF

v_call: TRBV28
clone_size: once
j_call: TRBJ1-4
d_call: TRBD1
cdr3_nt: TGTGCCAGCAGTACCATCGGACAGGGCTCGGGTGAAAAACTGTTTTTT
cdr3_aa: CASSTIGQGSGEKLFF

v_call: TRBV29-1
clone_size: NA
j_call: TRBJ2-7
d_call: NA
cdr3_nt: TGCAGCGTTGAATCTGGAAGGGGTTACGAGCAGTACTTC
cdr3_aa: CSVESGRGYEQYF

v_call: TRBV28
clone_size: few
j_call: TRBJ2-2
d_call: TRBD2
cdr3_nt: TGTGCCAGCAGTTCGCGGGGGACCGGGGAGCTGTTTTTT
cdr3_aa: CASSSRGTGELFF

v_call: TRBV9
clone_size: NA
j_call: TRBJ2-7
d_call: NA
cdr3_nt: TGTGCCAGCAGCGCGGGCTTCACCTCCTACGAGCAGTACTTC
cdr3_aa: CASSAGFTSYEQYF

v_call: TRBV7-2
clone_size: NA
j_call: TRBJ2-7
d_call: TRBD2
cdr3_nt: TGTGCCAGCAGCTTATTACTAGCGGGAACCCATGGGGCCGAGCAGTACTTC
cdr3_aa: CASSLLLAGTHGAEQYF

v_call: TRBV13
clone_size: NA
j_call: TRBJ2-3
d_call: NA
cdr3_nt: TGTGCCAGCGGAAAGTCTGATACGCAGTATTTT
cdr3_aa: CASGKSDTQYF

v_call: TRBV5-1
clone_size: NA
j_call: TRBJ2-1
d_call: NA
cdr3_nt: TGCGCCAGCAGCTTTTCCCCTGGGGGATCCTACAATGAGCAGTTCTTC
cdr3_aa: CASSFSPGGSYNEQFF

v_call: TRBV6-5
clone_size: medium-sized
j_call: TRBJ2-1
d_call: NA
cdr3_nt: TGTGCCAGCAGTTTGGATTCGAATGACGACAATGAGCAGTTCTTC
cdr3_aa: CASSLDSNDDNEQFF

v_call: TRBV7-6
clone_size: medium-sized
j_call: TRBJ2-7
d_call: NA
cdr3_nt: TGTGCCAGCAGCCCCGGGCCAAACTACGAGCAGTACTTC
cdr3_aa: CASSPGPNYEQYF

v_call: TRBV9
clone_size: NA
j_call: TRBJ1-1
d_call: TRBD1
cdr3_nt: TGTGCCAGCAGCCCCAGGGGGAATGCGAACACTGAAGCTTTCTTT
cdr3_aa: CASSPRGNANTEAFF

v_call: TRBV19
clone_size: NA
j_call: TRBJ2-2
d_call: TRBD1
cdr3_nt: TGTGCCAGTAGGACAGGGGGTAACACCGGGGAGCTGTTTTTT
cdr3_aa: CASRTGGNTGELFF

v_call: TRBV28
clone_size: NA
j_call: TRBJ2-1
d_call: TRBD2
cdr3_nt: TGTGCCAGCAGCCGGACTAGCGGGAGTGCGGGTGAGCAGTTCTTC
cdr3_aa: CASSRTSGSAGEQFF

v_call: TRBV7-9
clone_size: few
j_call: TRBJ2-7
d_call: NA
cdr3_nt: TGTGCCAGCAGCTCGGGACCAAACTACGAGCAGTACTTC
cdr3_aa: CASSSGPNYEQYF

v_call: TRBV6-1
clone_size: NA
j_call: TRBJ2-7
d_call: NA
cdr3_nt: TGTGCCAGCAGTGAAGCGGACAGCTCCTACGAGCAGTACTTC
cdr3_aa: CASSEADSSYEQYF

v_call: TRBV7-9
clone_size: once
j_call: TRBJ1-1
d_call: NA
cdr3_nt: TGTGCCAGCGACCCGGGGGGAACTGAAGCTTTCTTT
cdr3_aa: CASDPGGTEAFF

v_call: TRBV5-1
clone_size: NA
j_call: TRBJ1-1
d_call: TRBD1
cdr3_nt: TGCGCCAGCAGCCGCGACAGGGAAGTAAACACTGAAGCTTTCTTT
cdr3_aa: CASSRDREVNTEAFF

v_call: TRBV6-5
clone_size: NA
j_call: TRBJ2-7
d_call: NA
cdr3_nt: TGTGCCAGCAGTTACTCTCACCCCGGCGAGCAGTACTTC
cdr3_aa: CASSYSHPGEQYF

v_call: TRBV7-7
clone_size: NA
j_call: TRBJ1-1
d_call: NA
cdr3_nt: TGTGCCAGCAGCTTAGACCAAGGGGGTGCAATGAACACTGAAGCTTTCTTT
cdr3_aa: CASSLDQGGAMNTEAFF

v_call: TRBV19
clone_size: few
j_call: TRBJ1-5
d_call: TRBD1
cdr3_nt: TGTGCCAGTACTGAGGACAGGCCAGCAAATCAGCCCCAGCATTTT
cdr3_aa: CASTEDRPANQPQHF